Described below is a single T cell receptor (beta chain) sequence and its context. Its antigen is not known. Method: immunoSEQ multiplex PCR; TCRdb's copy keeps in-frame clones and lacks some. Of 80,000 to 100,000 clones in the sample, 80% to 90% were seen once. This entry is derived from a study of T cell responses to AZD1222 COVID-19 vaccine. Germline loops: CDR1 SGHRS, CDR2 YFSETQ. The CDR3 loop spans 15 amino acids. Trimming at V came to 4 bases and at J to 5 bases, leaving 10 bases not matched to a gene. General study findings and limits: Spike-specific TCR repertoires showed rising breadth and depth after two AZD1222 doses. Clonal diversity may have been underestimated, and the donors were mostly white British, with more females than males.

Pooled in the analysis were second doses at about 4 or about 12 weeks. The input for sequencing was peripheral blood, taken 28 days after the second AZD1222 dose. The V call is TRBV5-1, the J call TRBJ1-1, with 8 bases aligning to TRBD1. This TCR was recovered from an adult who received the AZD1222 COVID-19 vaccine. The CDR3 region is CASSIGTGKVTEAFF. CDR3 in DNA: TGCGCCAGCAGCATAGGGACAGGTAAAGTGACTGAAGCTTTCTTT.